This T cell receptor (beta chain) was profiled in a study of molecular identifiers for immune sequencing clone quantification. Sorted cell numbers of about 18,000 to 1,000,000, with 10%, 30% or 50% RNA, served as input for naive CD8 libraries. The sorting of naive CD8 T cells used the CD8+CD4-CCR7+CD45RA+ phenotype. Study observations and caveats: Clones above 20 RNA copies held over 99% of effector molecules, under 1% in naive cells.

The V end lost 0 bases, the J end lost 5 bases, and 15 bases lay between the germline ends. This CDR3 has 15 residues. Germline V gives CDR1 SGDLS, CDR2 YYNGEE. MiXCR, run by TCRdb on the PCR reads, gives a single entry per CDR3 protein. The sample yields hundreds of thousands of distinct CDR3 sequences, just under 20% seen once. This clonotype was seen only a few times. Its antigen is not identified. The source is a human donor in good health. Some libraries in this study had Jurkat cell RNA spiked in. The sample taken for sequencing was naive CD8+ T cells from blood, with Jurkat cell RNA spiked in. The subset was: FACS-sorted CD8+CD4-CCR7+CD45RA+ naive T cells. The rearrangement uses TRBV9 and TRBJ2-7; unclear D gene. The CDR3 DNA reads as TGTGCCAGCAGCGTAGGGGTTAGCACCACCAACGAGCAGTACTTC. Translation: CASSVGVSTTNEQYF.